These T cell receptor beta chains were read from a single sample in a study of T cell repertoires in cytomegalovirus infection. The antigens of these receptors remain unknown. TCRdb re-derived calls from the reads in MiXCR, one entry per CDR3 protein. The sample holds 27,000 or so distinct CDR3 sequences, around 19% seen once. The specimen comprised CD8+ T cells from cultured PBMCs, sampled from culture after CMV antigen stimulation. These receptors all stem from a human donor in good health (CMV status not recorded). Some clones in this sample may be carry-over from other donors' samples. The CDR3 runs from the conserved cysteine through the conserved F or W. The D gene is left open where the match is weak. Expanded clones are given a class, and other clones once, few, many or no size at all.

>TRBD2|few|TRBJ2-5|TRBV7-2
TGTGCCAGCAGCTTAGTCGGGGGGGCCGCGGAGACCCAGTACTTC
CASSLVGGAAETQYF
>-|few|TRBJ2-2|TRBV6-2/TRBV6-3
TGTGCCAGCAGTTTGTGGGAGATGGACACCGGGGAGCTGTTTTTT
CASSLWEMDTGELFF
>TRBD2|few|TRBJ2-3|TRBV7-2
TGTGCCAGCAGCCCCACTAGCGGGTGGCAAGATACGCAGTATTTT
CASSPTSGWQDTQYF
>TRBD2|-|TRBJ2-5|TRBV5-8
TGTGCCAGCAGCTTAGCGGGGGGCTCCCAAGAGACCCAGTACTTC
CASSLAGGSQETQYF
>-|-|TRBJ2-6|TRBV5-4
TGTGCCAGCAGCTTGTTCTTAAATGGGGCCAACGTCCTGACTTTC
CASSLFLNGANVLTF
>TRBD2|few|TRBJ2-1|TRBV6-2/TRBV6-3
TGTGCCAGCAGTCCACTAGCGGGGGGCCGGTCCGGGCAGTTCTTC
CASSPLAGGRSGQFF
>-|few|TRBJ2-7|TRBV6-1
TGTGCCGGTGGGCCCAGACAGAACTACGAGCAGTACTTC
CAGGPRQNYEQYF
>-|few|TRBJ1-1|TRBV4-2
TGTGCCAGCAGCCAAGATAGGGACGGTACTGAAGCTTTCTTT
CASSQDRDGTEAFF
>TRBD1|few|TRBJ2-6|TRBV4-1
TGCGCCAGCAGCCAAGGGACAGGGGGGTTCGGAGAGGCCAACGTCCTGACTTTC
CASSQGTGGFGEANVLTF
>-|few|TRBJ1-6|TRBV13
TGTGCCAGCAGTCCGGGACACTCCAATTCACCCCTCCACTTT
CASSPGHSNSPLHF
>-|few|TRBJ1-1|TRBV4-3
TGCGCCAGCAGCCAAGATTTAACTACAGCGAACACTGAAGCTTTCTTT
CASSQDLTTANTEAFF
>-|many|TRBJ2-1|TRBV7-2
TGTGCCAGCAGCTTAGGACACTACAATGAGCAGTTCTTC
CASSLGHYNEQFF
>TRBD2|-|TRBJ2-1|TRBV9
TGTGCCAGTACTAGCGGGGGGGCCGGTCGCGAGCAGTTCTTC
CASTSGGAGREQFF
>-|-|TRBJ2-1|TRBV6-1
TGTGCCAGCACCTTAGGGCTATACAATGAGCAGTTCTTC
CASTLGLYNEQFF
>TRBD1|many|TRBJ1-2|TRBV29-1
TGCAGCGCTGCCGGGACAGGGGATGGCTACACCTTC
CSAAGTGDGYTF
>-|-|TRBJ1-1|TRBV12-3/TRBV12-4
TGTGCCAGCAGCGGCGGCGCTGAAGCTTTCTTT
CASSGGAEAFF
>TRBD1|few|TRBJ1-5|TRBV6-1
TGTGCCAGCAGCGGGACAGGGAATCAGCCCCAGCATTTT
CASSGTGNQPQHF